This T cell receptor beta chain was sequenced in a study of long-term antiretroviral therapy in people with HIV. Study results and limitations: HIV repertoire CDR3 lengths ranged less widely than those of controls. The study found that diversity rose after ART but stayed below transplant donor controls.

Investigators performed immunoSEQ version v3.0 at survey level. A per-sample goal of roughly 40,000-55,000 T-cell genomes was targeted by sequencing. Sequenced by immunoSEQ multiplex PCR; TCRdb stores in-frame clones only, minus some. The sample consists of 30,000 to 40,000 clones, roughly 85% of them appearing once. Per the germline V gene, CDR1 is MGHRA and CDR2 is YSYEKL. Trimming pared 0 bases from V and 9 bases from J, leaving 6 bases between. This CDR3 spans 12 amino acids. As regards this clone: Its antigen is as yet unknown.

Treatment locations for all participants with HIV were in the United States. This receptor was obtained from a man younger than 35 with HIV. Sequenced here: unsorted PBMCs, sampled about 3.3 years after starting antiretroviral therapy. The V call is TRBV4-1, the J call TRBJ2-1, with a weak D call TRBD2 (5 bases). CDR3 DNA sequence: TGCGCCAGCAGCCAAGAACGGGGTGAGCAGTTCTTC. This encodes CASSQERGEQFF.